A single sample is the source of the 15 T cell receptor beta chains below, sequenced in a study of blood T cells in healthy people across ages. With a J-beta primer mix and a sample-barcoded 5' primer, a second PCR ran about 7 to 11 cycles. MiXCR was run by TCRdb on the 5' RACE reads, yielding one entry per CDR3 protein. The top ten hold 3% of the sample, which has more than 650,000 distinct CDR3 sequences, roughly 24% seen once. In addition, the sample was reused for a study of T cells of mothers and their children.

Sequenced input: blood. Receptor source: a boy aged 5-17 years in good health.

Ten or more counts support this clonotype. The chain recombines TRBV20-1 with TRBJ2-5, with 10 positions matching TRBD1. The V gene's germline CDR1 is DFQATT and CDR2 SNEGSKA (reference sequence). Trimming took 2 bases from V and 3 from J; bases not matched to a gene: 9. The CDR3 is 16 amino acids. The CDR3 protein is CSARFPMGQGKETQYF. The CDR3 DNA is TGCAGTGCTAGATTTCCGATGGGACAGGGGAAAGAGACCCAGTACTTC.

The chain uses TRBV11-1 and TRBJ2-2, with D possibly matching TRBD1 (6 bases). The CDR3 covers 16 residues. Trimming stripped 4 bases from V and 1 base from J, with 13 bases between. Germline values: CDR1 SGHAT, CDR2 FQDESV (reference sequence). CDR3: CASSSPTGRNTGELFF. For the CDR3, the DNA is TGTGCCAGCAGCTCACCGACAGGAAGGAACACCGGGGAGCTGTTTTTT.

CDR3 protein: CASSLSEGVGLETQYF. As DNA, the CDR3 is TGTGCCAGCAGTTTAAGCGAGGGGGTGGGCCTCGAGACCCAGTACTTC. V usage is TRBV12-3 or TRBV12-4 and J usage is TRBJ2-5, with D perhaps TRBD1 (6 bases). Trimming left V 2 bases short and J 5 bases short, with 18 bases between. The CDR3 is 16 amino acids.

Worth noting for this clonotype: This could be a read error, since a much larger clone is one nucleotide away. The chain links TRBV12-3 or TRBV12-4 to TRBJ2-1; 7 nucleotides line up with TRBD2. The CDR3 is 13 amino acids. For the CDR3, the DNA is TGTGCCAACAGTCCGGGACTATTTCATGAGCAGTTCTTC. Amino acids: CANSPGLFHEQFF.

CDR3 region: CASSSSLGYEQYF. CDR3 sequence (DNA): TGTGCCAGCAGTTCCTCCCTCGGGTACGAGCAGTACTTC. V usage is TRBV28 and J usage is TRBJ2-5; D is undetermined. The DNA end is a closer match to TRBJ2-7, so the J assignment may be wrong. Germline assignment: CDR1 MDHEN and CDR2 SYDVKM. The CDR3 has 13 residues.

V is TRBV20-1 and J is TRBJ2-3, with 11 nucleotides matching TRBD2. J lost 6 bases, V lost 6 bases, and 14 bases had no gene match. This CDR3 is 16 amino acids long. Germline CDR1 DFQATT, CDR2 SNEGSKA (reference sequence). The CDR3 nucleotides are TGCAGTGCCAAACGCGGCCTAGCGGGGGGTTCGGATACGCAGTATTTT. It yields the protein CSAKRGLAGGSDTQYF.

In DNA, the CDR3 is TGTGCCAGCAGCATTATCGGGACAGGAAGAGCTAATTCACCCCTCCACTTT. As protein: CASSIIGTGRANSPLHF. J is TRBJ1-6 and V is TRBV7-3; 8 nucleotides line up with TRBD1. CDR1 and CDR2 (germline): SGHTA, FQGTGA. Unmatched junction bases numbered 12, after V lost 5 bases and J lost 6 bases. The CDR3 consists of 17 residues.

V gene TRBV5-1 combines with J gene TRBJ1-4; D unresolved. The CDR3 is 15 amino acids. Germline assignment: CDR1 SGHRS and CDR2 YFSETQ. V was pared by 4 bases and J by 6 bases, with 16 bases between. The CDR3 bases are TGCGCCAGCAGCCTGGGATCTTCTCCGGATGAAAAACTGTTTTTT. Translation gives CASSLGSSPDEKLFF.

This CDR3 is CSARDPGASSYNEQFF. The DNA of the CDR3 is TGCAGTGCTAGAGATCCGGGGGCCAGCTCCTACAATGAGCAGTTCTTC. V gene TRBV20-1 combines with J gene TRBJ2-1, with D possibly being TRBD1 or TRBD2 (6 bases each). The CDR3 extends over 16 amino acids. Trimming left V 0 bases short and J 0 bases short, with 12 bases between. Germline values: CDR1 DFQATT, CDR2 SNEGSKA (reference sequence).

This chain joins TRBV12-3 or TRBV12-4 and TRBJ1-3; 7 nucleotides line up with TRBD1. V dropped 5 bases and J dropped 4; count of bases not matched to a gene: 8. The CDR3 spans 15 residues. The CDR3 here is CASSTTGSYGNTIYF. The CDR3 nucleotides are TGTGCCAGCAGTACGACAGGGTCGTACGGAAACACCATATATTTT.

Details on this clonotype: Compared with germline, one end of the junction differs, possibly owing to a read error. The rearrangement joins TRBV7-9 to TRBJ2-3, with D perhaps matching TRBD1 or TRBD2 (5 bases each). Germline V gene data show CDR1 as SEHNR and CDR2 as FQNEAQ (reference sequence). The CDR3 is 14 amino acids. The CDR3 DNA follows: TGTGCCAGCAACTTAGGGGACGGCACAGATACGCAGTATTTT. It specifies CASNLGDGTDTQYF. Full variable domain (missing parts from reference TRBV7-9 and TRBJ2-3): DTGVSQNPRHKITKRGQNVTFRCDPISEHNRLYWYRQTLGQGPEFLTYFQNEAQLEKSRLLSDRFSAERPKGSFSTLEIQRTEQGDSAMYLCASNLGDGTDTQYFGPGTRLTVL.

In its sample, this clonotype was seen a few times. The rearrangement uses TRBV7-9 and TRBJ1-4, with unresolved D. The CDR3 is made up of 14 amino acids. The V and J ends lost 1 base and 4 bases respectively, with 7 bases between them. The germline V gene has CDR1 SEHNR and CDR2 FQNEAQ (reference sequence). Here the CDR3 DNA reads TGTGCCAGCAGCTTAGGTCCCTTTAATGAAAAACTGTTTTTT. Its translation is CASSLGPFNEKLFF.

The chain is built from TRBV7-9 and TRBJ1-1; TRBD1 is a possible D gene (5 bases). The V end lost 1 base, the J end lost 4 bases, and 13 bases lay between the germline ends. This CDR3 is 15 amino acids long. From germline, CDR1 is SEHNR and CDR2 FQNEAQ (reference sequence). The CDR3 region is CASSLEGYRITEAFF. The CDR3 bases are TGTGCCAGCAGCTTAGAGGGTTACAGGATCACTGAAGCTTTCTTT.

The rearrangement links TRBV28 to TRBJ2-5; TRBD1 is a possible D gene (6 bases). This CDR3 has 14 residues. The V end was cut by 4 bases, the J end by 1 base, with 10 bases between. The germline V gene encodes CDR1 MDHEN and CDR2 SYDVKM. In DNA, the CDR3 is TGTGCCAGCAGTTCAGGACAGTTCCAAGAGACCCAGTACTTC. Protein product: CASSSGQFQETQYF.

The rearrangement uses TRBV6-2 or TRBV6-3 and TRBJ2-4; TRBD2 agrees at 8 bases. The V segment lost 1 base and the J segment 7 bases; nucleotides outside the gene matches: 6. Per the germline V gene, CDR1 is MNHEY and CDR2 is SVGEGT. This CDR3 is 15 amino acids long. This CDR3 reads CASSYFSGTRNIQYF. The CDR3 DNA follows: TGTGCCAGCAGTTACTTCTCTGGGACTAGGAACATTCAGTACTTC.